One TCR beta chain is described in this entry. This clone's antigen is unknown. Per-base quality was not reported, and no clone a single base away is much larger than it. The donors were healthy, HIV-negative adults with no recently reported acute infections or vaccinations. Every donor was a Caucasian adult living in Nashville, Tennessee, USA. CD4+ T cells were enriched by magnetic negative selection, after which naive cells were positively selected on CD45RA and the negative fraction was taken as the memory subset. After blood collection by leukapheresis, PBMCs were isolated using Ficoll-Histopaque density gradient centrifugation and then cryopreserved in the vapor phase of liquid nitrogen. Analytical flow cytometry was used to check the purity and quantity of every magnetically sorted T cell population. From each sorted fraction, genomic DNA was isolated and quantified by UV absorbance on a Nanodrop 2000c.

TCR CDR3 regions were amplified from genomic DNA by multiplex PCR using the deep immunoSEQ assay. For each cell subset, the extracted genomic DNA was distributed evenly across all wells of several immunoSEQ 96-well plates, and each plate served as one replicate. Each replicate PCR for sorted subsets received approximately 220 ng genomic DNA, equal to tens of thousands of T cell genomes. Purified libraries were measured with a Qubit 3.0 fluorometer, size-checked on a Bioanalyzer 2100, and measured again with the KAPA Library Quantification kit. Each immunoSEQ 96-well plate was sequenced on its own single-read 150-cycle Illumina NextSeq 550 flow cell. As for the authors' bioinformatics: Because only junctional sequences without quality scores were contained in the immunoSEQ output, filtering matching that applied to full-length reads could not be performed. Sequences were annotated with PyIR, a Python wrapper for IgBLAST v1.9, using IMGT germline references to assign V/J genes and CDR3. Any read was removed if the V/J assignment was weak (E-value above 1e-6), the CDR3 was missing, or the read contained stop codons, out-of-frame junctions, or ambiguous translated residues. V3J clonotypes were defined by identical inferred V gene, J gene, and CDR3 amino acid sequence. Percentage overlap between repertoires was computed as shared unique clonotypes divided by the size of the smaller repertoire. Three approaches were used to assess repertoire richness: RTK rarefaction, the Chao1 estimator, and Recon v2.1 estimates of unobserved clonotypes. For all TCRbeta clonotypes obtained by the gDNA method from a few donors, generation probabilities were computed with OLGA. Sourced from immuneACCESS, this table was stored by TCRdb with only in-frame sequences that have V and J called. A share of the clones is absent; for the studies checked, an unresolved V gene accounts for under half, and the remainder has no known explanation. V, J and clone size derive from that table, while D and trimming were established from the DNA sequence. The sample records 2 million to 2.5 million clones, around 95% of which are singletons. The ten largest make up roughly 0.13% of the sample.

The sample originates from a study of shared clonotypes between healthy human individuals (dated by TCRdb to 2019 to 2021). Context from the whole study: The cohort comprised a couple of women and a few men aged 18 to 49 years. To increase sequencing depth and limit assay-specific biases, different laboratories used diverse techniques to prepare libraries and sequence TCR repertoires. Blood TCR repertoires of about five healthy adults were deeply sequenced to estimate repertoire size and the extent of clonotype sharing between individuals. For each donor, three plates each were used for CD4 naive and CD4 memory, two plates were used for CD8 naive, and one plate was used for CD8 memory. Between about 0.9 and 10 billion PBMCs per donor were obtained by leukapheresis. General conclusions and limits of the study: Naive subsets generally had larger estimated clonotype richness than memory subsets did. Because the study included only a small number of donors, the genetic and exposure-history diversity represented was limited. Compared with non-shared clonotypes, the clonotypes found in all four sorted-subset donors had higher generation probabilities. Pairwise subsampling led to the expectation that sequencing depth would affect the degree of clonotype sharing among donors. Sampling was restricted to blood, and TCR repertoires in tissue are likely to differ from TCR repertoires in blood. When four donors were compared, the shared fraction of clonotypes was approximately 5% for naive CD4, 3% to 4% for naive CD8, more than 2% for memory CD4, and 0.35% to 0.4% for memory CD8. Even with the large sequencing depth, rarefaction of the sorted-subset datasets indicated that sequencing was incomplete.

In the germline V gene, CDR1 corresponds to MGHRA and CDR2 to YSYEKL. Trimming takes 2 bases off V and 4 bases off J; junction bases not matched to a gene: 5. From its cysteine to its phenylalanine, the CDR3 spans 16 amino acids. Only the CDR3 part of the read is kept: 48 bases, read in frame from the first base. The rearranged segments are TRBV4-1 and TRBJ2-1; a stretch of 10 junction bases matches TRBD2. The TCR was taken from a man between 18 and 29 years old in good health. Sequenced material: naive CD4+ T cells sorted from blood. The cell subset or site tag for this specimen amounts to: CD45RA+ positively selected. The CDR3 region has the sequence CASSQLAGVLYNEQFF. The base sequence is TGCGCCAGCAGCCAACTAGCGGGAGTTTTGTACAATGAGCAGTTCTTC.